Sequencing of this T cell receptor (beta chain) was carried out in a study of T cell repertoires in cytomegalovirus infection. Overall study: Through public TCR beta signatures, both CMV infection and matching HLA type were indicated.

The V gene's germline CDR1 is MNHEY and CDR2 SMNVEV (reference sequence). This CDR3 is 14 amino acids long. Study results and caveats: Cumulative frequency (of public TCR beta family members) identified carriers of CMV plus the relevant HLA. CMV-specific TCR beta clonotypes restricted by HLA-C were the ones dominating the ex vivo response.

TCRdb analysed the reads with MiXCR anew, one entry per CDR3 protein. The data show nearly 650,000 distinct CDR3 sequences, with approximately 25% seen just once and 7.5% to 9% held by the top ten. Comments on this clonotype: Its antigen is unknown. This clone may be a read error of a much larger clone one base away.

The chain has TRBV27 and TRBJ2-1, with no clear D. Specimen: CD8+ T cells from PBMCs. This receptor was taken from a human donor in good health (CMV status not recorded). Some clones in this sample may be carry-over from other donors' samples. CDR3 bases: TGTGCCAGCAGTTTTTCGGCAGCCTACAATGAGCGGTTCTTC. It is translated as CASSFSAAYNERFF.